This T cell receptor beta chain derives from a study of CD8 T cells in Susac syndrome. Study context: When blood was collected, patients with Susac syndrome were therapy-naive, were taking corticosteroids, or were receiving intravenous immunoglobulin alone. Overall study findings and caveats: In total CD8+ repertoires, about 15 Susac-specific public clones were detected, and CD8+ TEMRA repertoires contained four to six.

The CDR3 is made up of 14 amino acids. CDR1 SEHNR and CDR2 FQNEAQ come from the germline V gene (reference sequence). Trimming cost V 7 bases and J 4 bases, with 16 bases left between them. CD8+ and CD4+ T cells were negatively isolated; TEMRA cells were FACS-enriched. About this clonotype itself: The antigen remains undetermined.

A quantity of about 0.5 to 1 ug RNA underwent reverse transcription using random hexamers. The method of amplification for TCR beta CDR3 was immunoSEQ multiplex PCR, covering 54 Vbeta and 13 Jbeta. TCRdb reprocessed the immunoSEQ multiplex PCR reads with MiXCR, giving one entry per CDR3 protein. The sample includes approximately 190,000 distinct CDR3 sequences, approximately 95% of them seen just once. Sequenced sample: CD8+ T cells from PBMCs. The rearrangement links TRBV7-9 to TRBJ1-2; maybe TRBD1 (5 bases). The sequence was obtained from a human donor with Susac syndrome. The CDR3 bases are TGTGCCAGCACCTCAAAAGACAGACCCTATGGCTACACCTTC. Translating gives CASTSKDRPYGYTF.